This TCR beta chain was identified in a study of T-cell reconstitution after alpha-beta-depleted transplantation in children. V was pared by 4 bases and J by 3 bases, with 17 bases between. The CDR3 sequence is 16 residues long. CDR1 is LGHNA, CDR2 YSLEER, per germline. Unique molecular identifiers were used to barcode this TCRbeta library. TCRdb reprocessed the PCR reads via MiXCR and lists one record per CDR3 protein. The table has about 500,000 distinct CDR3 sequences, approximately 32% seen once; the top ten hold 2% to 3%. This clonotype turned up a few times. This clonotype originated in a human donor who donated a stem cell graft to a child with aplastic anemia. Here the sequenced sample was PBMCs from the stem cell graft donor, taken from the stem cell graft. The chain is built from TRBV4-3 and TRBJ2-3, with D possibly matching TRBD1 (7 bases). DNA of the CDR3: TGCGCCAGCAGCCGCTACAGGGGAGGATCAACAGATACGCAGTATTTT. Amino acid sequence: CASSRYRGGSTDTQYF.